The clone carrying this T cell receptor beta chain was seen a few times. Its antigen is not identified. One entry per CDR3 protein, called by TCRdb with MiXCR from the 5' RACE reads. This sample carries about 350,000 distinct CDR3 sequences, roughly 19% of them seen once, and the ten largest clones take roughly a fifth. This entry belongs to a study of T-cell memory formation after mild COVID-19. Study-level information: The study found TCR clusters largely donor specific.

The study, taken as a whole, reports: Clones contracting over day 15 to 85 were CD4/CD8 balanced, with later expanders leaning CD4+.

The receptor was derived from a young man who had mild COVID-19 (a few samples of this study predate the infection). Cell type and time point are not known. Sequencing was performed on PBMCs or a T cell subset sorted from them (not recorded which).

The chain's CDR3 is CASSVERSSYNEQFF. The DNA for the CDR3 is TGTGCCAGCAGCGTCGAGCGGAGCTCCTACAATGAGCAGTTCTTC. The chain couples TRBV4-2 to TRBJ2-1; possible D gene TRBD2, 5 bases. Trimming left V 5 bases short and J 0 bases short, with 11 bases between. The CDR3 runs to 15 residues. Germline V CDR1 and CDR2: LGHNA, YNFKEQ.